These T cell receptor beta chains were read from a single sample in a study of blood T cell repertoires in COVID-19. Sequenced by immunoSEQ multiplex PCR; TCRdb stores in-frame clones only, minus some. Of approximately 320,000 clones in the sample, over 85% are singletons; the top ten hold around 2.7%. Sequencing was carried out using PBMCs or T cells enriched from blood (not recorded which). The receptors stem from a man between 60 and 75 years old who had recovered from COVID-19. The CDR3 runs from the conserved cysteine through the conserved F or W. Fields, in order: J gene, V gene, clone size, D gene, CDR3 protein, CDR3 DNA. D genes are given only for firm matches. The listing skips clone size in some rows; elsewhere it reads once, few, many or a size class.

TRBJ2-5	TRBV3-1/TRBV3-2	few	NA	CASISRGQETQYF	TGTGCCAGCATCTCTCGGGGCCAAGAGACCCAGTACTTC
TRBJ1-2	TRBV3-1/TRBV3-2	NA	TRBD1	CASSQRTGGVVYGYTF	TGTGCCAGCAGCCAAAGGACAGGGGGCGTTGTCTATGGCTACACCTTC
TRBJ2-1	TRBV29-1	NA	NA	CSVTVQSREQFF	TGCAGCGTGACAGTCCAAAGTCGTGAGCAGTTCTTC
TRBJ2-3	TRBV7-9	NA	NA	CASSLFLSPTDTQYF	TGTGCCAGCAGCTTATTTCTCTCCCCCACAGATACGCAGTATTTT
TRBJ2-2	TRBV5-1	NA	NA	CASSPTASNTGELFF	TGCGCCAGCAGTCCGACAGCGTCGAACACCGGGGAGCTGTTTTTT
TRBJ2-5	TRBV18	few	TRBD1	CASSPPGQGPGAQYF	TGTGCCAGCTCACCACCGGGACAGGGCCCCGGGGCCCAGTACTTC
TRBJ1-2	TRBV6-5	NA	NA	CASSSASATGNGYTF	TGTGCCAGCAGTTCCGCTTCTGCTACAGGGAACGGCTACACCTTC
TRBJ2-7	TRBV11-3	NA	NA	CASSFTRDTTYEQYF	TGTGCCAGCAGCTTTACCCGGGACACAACCTACGAGCAGTACTTC
TRBJ1-2	TRBV7-2	few	NA	CASSPKQGQANYGYTF	TGTGCCAGCAGCCCCAAACAGGGTCAGGCTAACTATGGCTACACCTTC
TRBJ2-5	TRBV24-1	NA	NA	CATSDTRETQYF	TGTGCCACCAGTGATACTCGGGAGACCCAGTACTTC
TRBJ2-5	TRBV27	NA	TRBD2	CASRPSGSGTQYF	TGTGCCAGCAGGCCTAGCGGTTCGGGGACCCAGTACTTC
TRBJ2-1	TRBV9	NA	TRBD2	CASSRAGGKGEQFF	TGTGCCAGCAGCCGAGCGGGGGGGAAGGGTGAGCAGTTCTTC
TRBJ1-1	TRBV4-1	NA	NA	CASRGRTNTEAFF	TGCGCCAGCAGAGGGCGGACAAACACTGAAGCTTTCTTT
TRBJ1-5	TRBV4-1	NA	TRBD1	CASSQGQGWGNQPQHF	TGCGCCAGCAGCCAAGGACAGGGTTGGGGCAATCAGCCCCAGCATTTT
TRBJ1-2	TRBV30	NA	TRBD1	CAWGRQGAVSYGYTF	TGTGCCTGGGGTCGACAGGGGGCTGTCTCCTATGGCTACACCTTC
TRBJ2-1	TRBV29-1	NA	TRBD2	CSGKTSVSYNEQFF	TGCAGCGGGAAGACTAGCGTCTCCTACAATGAGCAGTTCTTC
TRBJ1-2	TRBV30	NA	NA	CAWSVLGIGYGYTF	TGTGCCTGGAGTGTCTTGGGTATCGGGTATGGCTACACCTTC
TRBJ2-1	TRBV2	once	NA	CASSALNEQFF	TGTGCCAGCAGTGCGTTGAATGAGCAGTTCTTC
TRBJ1-5	TRBV5-1	once	TRBD1	CASSETGNGNQPQHF	TGCGCCAGCAGCGAGACAGGGAACGGGAATCAGCCCCAGCATTTT
TRBJ1-2	TRBV28	once	NA	CASTGPAGAHYGYTF	TGTGCCAGCACCGGGCCGGCGGGAGCTCACTATGGCTACACCTTC